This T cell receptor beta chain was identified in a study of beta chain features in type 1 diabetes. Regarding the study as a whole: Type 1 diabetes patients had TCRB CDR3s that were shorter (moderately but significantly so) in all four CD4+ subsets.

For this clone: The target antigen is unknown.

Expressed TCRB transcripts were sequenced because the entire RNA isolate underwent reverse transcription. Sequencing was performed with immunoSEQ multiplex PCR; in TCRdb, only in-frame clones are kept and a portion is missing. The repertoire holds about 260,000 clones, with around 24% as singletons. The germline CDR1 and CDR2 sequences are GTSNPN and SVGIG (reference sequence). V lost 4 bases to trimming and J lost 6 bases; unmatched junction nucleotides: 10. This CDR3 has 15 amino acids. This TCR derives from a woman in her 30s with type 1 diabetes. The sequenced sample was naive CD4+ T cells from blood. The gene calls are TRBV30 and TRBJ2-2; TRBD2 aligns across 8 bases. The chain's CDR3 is CAWKPGLGRAGELFF. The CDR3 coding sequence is TGTGCCTGGAAGCCGGGACTAGGACGCGCCGGGGAGCTGTTTTTT.